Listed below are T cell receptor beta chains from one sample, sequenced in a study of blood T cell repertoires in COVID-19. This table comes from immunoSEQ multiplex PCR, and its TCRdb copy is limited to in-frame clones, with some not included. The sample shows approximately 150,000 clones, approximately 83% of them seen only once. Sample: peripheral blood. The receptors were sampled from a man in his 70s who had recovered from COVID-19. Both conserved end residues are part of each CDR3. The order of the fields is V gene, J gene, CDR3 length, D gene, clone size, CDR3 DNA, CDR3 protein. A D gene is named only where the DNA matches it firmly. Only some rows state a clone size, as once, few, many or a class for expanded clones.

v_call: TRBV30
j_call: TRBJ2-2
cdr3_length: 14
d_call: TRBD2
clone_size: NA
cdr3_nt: TGTGCCTGGGGAGCGGGAGGGCCTGCCGGGGAGCTGTTTTTT
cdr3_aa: CAWGAGGPAGELFF

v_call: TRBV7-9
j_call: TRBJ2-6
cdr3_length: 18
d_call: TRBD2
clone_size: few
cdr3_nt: TGTGCCAGCAGCTCCGGACTAGCGGTTGTCTCTGGGGCCAACGTCCTGACTTTC
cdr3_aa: CASSSGLAVVSGANVLTF

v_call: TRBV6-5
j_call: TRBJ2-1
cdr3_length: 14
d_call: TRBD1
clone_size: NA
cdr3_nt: TGTGCCAGCAGCCGGGACAGGGGGAGAGATGAGCAGTTCTTC
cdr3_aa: CASSRDRGRDEQFF

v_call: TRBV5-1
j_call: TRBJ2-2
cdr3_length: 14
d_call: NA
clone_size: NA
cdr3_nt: TGCGCCAGCAGCTTAGGAGGACCCACCGGGGAGCTGTTTTTT
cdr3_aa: CASSLGGPTGELFF

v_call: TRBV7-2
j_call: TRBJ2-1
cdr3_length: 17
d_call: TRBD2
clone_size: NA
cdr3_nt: TGTGCCAGCAGCTTAGTACTGGCTAGCGGGAGGTATAATGAGCAGTTCTTC
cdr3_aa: CASSLVLASGRYNEQFF

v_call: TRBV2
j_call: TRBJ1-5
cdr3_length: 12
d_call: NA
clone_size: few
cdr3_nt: TGTGCCAGCAGTGACAGGTATCAGCCCCAGCATTTT
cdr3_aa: CASSDRYQPQHF

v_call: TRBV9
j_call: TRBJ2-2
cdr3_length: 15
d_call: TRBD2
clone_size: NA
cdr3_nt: TGTGCCAGCAGCAACGGGGGACTAAACACCGGGGAGCTGTTTTTT
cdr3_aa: CASSNGGLNTGELFF

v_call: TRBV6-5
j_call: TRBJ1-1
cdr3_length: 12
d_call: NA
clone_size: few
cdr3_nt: TGTGCCAGCGGATACAGAAACACTGAAGCTTTCTTT
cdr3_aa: CASGYRNTEAFF

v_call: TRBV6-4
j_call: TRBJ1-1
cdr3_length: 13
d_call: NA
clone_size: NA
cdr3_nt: TGTGCCAGCAGTTACGAGGAGAACACTGAAGCTTTCTTT
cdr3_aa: CASSYEENTEAFF

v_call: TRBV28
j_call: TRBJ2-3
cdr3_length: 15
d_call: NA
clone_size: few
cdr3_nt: TGTGCCAGCAGTTTAGTCCAGCGGAGCACAGATACGCAGTATTTT
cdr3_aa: CASSLVQRSTDTQYF

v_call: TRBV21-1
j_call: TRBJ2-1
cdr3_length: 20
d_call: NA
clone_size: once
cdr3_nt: TGTGCCAGCAGATTACGGGCGGGACAGGGGGACGAATTCACGGGGAATGAGCAGTTCTTC
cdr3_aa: CASRLRAGQGDEFTGNEQFF

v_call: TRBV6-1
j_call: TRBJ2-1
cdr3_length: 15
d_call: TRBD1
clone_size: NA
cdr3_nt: TGTGCCAGCAGTGAGACAGGGGGCGTATACAATGAGCAGTTCTTC
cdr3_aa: CASSETGGVYNEQFF

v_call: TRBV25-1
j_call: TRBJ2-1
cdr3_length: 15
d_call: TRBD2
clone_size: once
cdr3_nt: TGTGCCAGCAGTTCACCGGGGGGGTCCTACAATGAGCAGTTCTTC
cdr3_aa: CASSSPGGSYNEQFF

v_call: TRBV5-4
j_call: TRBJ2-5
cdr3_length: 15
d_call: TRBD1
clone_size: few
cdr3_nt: TGTGCCAGCAGCTTGGGAGGACAGGTTAGGGAGACCCAGTACTTC
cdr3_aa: CASSLGGQVRETQYF

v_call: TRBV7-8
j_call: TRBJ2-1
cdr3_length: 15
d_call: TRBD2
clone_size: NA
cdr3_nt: TGTGCCAGCAGTATAGCGGGAGCGACCTACAATGAGCAGTTCTTC
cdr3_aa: CASSIAGATYNEQFF

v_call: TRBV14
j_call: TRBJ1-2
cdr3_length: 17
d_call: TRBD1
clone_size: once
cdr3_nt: TGTGCCAGCAGCCAGACTTTTGGGGACAGGGGCGCCTATGGCTACACCTTC
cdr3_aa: CASSQTFGDRGAYGYTF